This TCR beta chain was sequenced in a study of OX40 agonist ivuxolimab in advanced cancers. The study's findings and limits: In CD8+ T cells, expanded clones were on average more numerous than in CD4+.

Germline values: CDR1 MNHNY, CDR2 SVGAGI (reference sequence). V was pared by 2 bases and J by 1 base, with 8 bases between. CDR3 length equals 14 residues. Assay used: immunoSEQ multiplex PCR; TCRdb lists only in-frame clones, some missing. Among under 95,000 clones listed, about 90% were seen once. Turning to this clone: Antigen specificity is unknown.

The chain links TRBV6-6 to TRBJ1-1; no definite D call. This TCR came from an adult with an advanced solid tumor such as melanoma, head and neck, liver or kidney cancer. The input for sequencing was CD4+ or CD8+ T cells sorted from blood, taken in a trial of the OX40 agonist ivuxolimab. CDR3 nucleotides: TGTGCCAGCAGTTACGTTGCGCAGAACACTGAAGCTTTCTTT. This encodes CASSYVAQNTEAFF.